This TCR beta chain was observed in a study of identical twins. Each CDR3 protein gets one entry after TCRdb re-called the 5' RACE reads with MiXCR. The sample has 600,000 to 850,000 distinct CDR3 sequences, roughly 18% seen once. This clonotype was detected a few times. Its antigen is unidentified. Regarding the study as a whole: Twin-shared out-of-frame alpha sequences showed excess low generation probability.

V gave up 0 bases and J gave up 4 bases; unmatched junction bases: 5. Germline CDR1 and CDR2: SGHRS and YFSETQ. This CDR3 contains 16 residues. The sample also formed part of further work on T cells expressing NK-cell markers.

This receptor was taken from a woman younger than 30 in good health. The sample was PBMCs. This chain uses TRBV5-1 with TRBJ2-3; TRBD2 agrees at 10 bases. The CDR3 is CASSLEASGGSDTQYF. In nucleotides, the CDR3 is TGCGCCAGCAGCTTGGAGGCTAGCGGGGGCTCAGATACGCAGTATTTT.